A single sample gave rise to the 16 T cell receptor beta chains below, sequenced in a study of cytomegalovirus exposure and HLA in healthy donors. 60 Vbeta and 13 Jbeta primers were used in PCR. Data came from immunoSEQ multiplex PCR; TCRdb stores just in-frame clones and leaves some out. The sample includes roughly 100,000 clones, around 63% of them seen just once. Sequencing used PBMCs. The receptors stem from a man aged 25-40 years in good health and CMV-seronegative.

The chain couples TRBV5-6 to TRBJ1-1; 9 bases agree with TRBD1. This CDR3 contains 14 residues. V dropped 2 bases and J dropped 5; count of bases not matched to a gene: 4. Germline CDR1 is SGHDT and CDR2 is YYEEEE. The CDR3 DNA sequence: TGTGCCAGCAGCTTACAGGGGGCTGAAACTGAAGCTTTCTTT. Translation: CASSLQGAETEAFF.

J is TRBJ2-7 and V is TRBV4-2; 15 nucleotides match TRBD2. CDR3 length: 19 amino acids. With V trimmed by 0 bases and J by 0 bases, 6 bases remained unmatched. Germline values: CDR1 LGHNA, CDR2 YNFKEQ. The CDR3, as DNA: TGTGCCAGCAGCCAAGATCGGGGGACTAGCGGGGGGAGCTCCTACGAGCAGTACTTC. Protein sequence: CASSQDRGTSGGSSYEQYF.

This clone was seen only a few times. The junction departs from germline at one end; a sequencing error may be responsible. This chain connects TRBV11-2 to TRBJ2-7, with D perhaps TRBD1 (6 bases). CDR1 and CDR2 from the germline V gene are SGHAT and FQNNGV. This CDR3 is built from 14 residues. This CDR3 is CASSLDRLYYEQYF. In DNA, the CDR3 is TGTGCCAGCAGCCTAGACAGGCTCTACTACGAGCAGTACTTC.

The CDR3 bases are TGCGCCAGCAGCCAAGCCAGCTACAATGAGCAGTTCTTC. It codes for CASSQASYNEQFF. This chain links TRBV4-3 with TRBJ2-1, with no clear D. Germline values: CDR1 LGHNA, CDR2 YSLEER. This CDR3 has 13 amino acids. V was trimmed by 1 base and J by 3 bases, leaving 4 bases between them.

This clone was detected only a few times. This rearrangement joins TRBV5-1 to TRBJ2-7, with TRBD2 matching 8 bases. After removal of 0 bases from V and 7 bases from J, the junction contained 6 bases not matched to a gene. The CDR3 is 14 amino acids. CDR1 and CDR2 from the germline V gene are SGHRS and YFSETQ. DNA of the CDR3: TGCGCCAGCAGCTTGGAAGGGACTAGATGGGAGCAGTACTTC. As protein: CASSLEGTRWEQYF.

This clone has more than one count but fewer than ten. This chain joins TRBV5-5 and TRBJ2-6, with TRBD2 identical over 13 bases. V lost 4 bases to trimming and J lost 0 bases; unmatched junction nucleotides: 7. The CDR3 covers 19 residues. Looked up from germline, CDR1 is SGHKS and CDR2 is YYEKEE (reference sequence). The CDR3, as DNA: TGTGCCAGCAGCCCCGGGACTAGCGGGATCAGCTCTGGGGCCAACGTCCTGACTTTC. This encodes CASSPGTSGISSGANVLTF.

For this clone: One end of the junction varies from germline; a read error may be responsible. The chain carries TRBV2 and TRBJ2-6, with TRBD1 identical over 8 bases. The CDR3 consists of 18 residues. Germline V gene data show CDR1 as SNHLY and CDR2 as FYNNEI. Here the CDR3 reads CASSDRTGRNSGANGLTF. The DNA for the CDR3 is TGTGCCAGCAGTGATCGGACAGGGCGAAACTCTGGGGCCAACGGCCTGACTTTC.

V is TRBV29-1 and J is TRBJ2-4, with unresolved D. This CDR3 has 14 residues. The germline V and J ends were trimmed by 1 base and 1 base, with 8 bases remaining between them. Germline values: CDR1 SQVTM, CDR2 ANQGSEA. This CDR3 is CSVEGTGAKNIQYF. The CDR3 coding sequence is TGCAGCGTTGAAGGTACCGGGGCCAAAAACATTCAGTACTTC.

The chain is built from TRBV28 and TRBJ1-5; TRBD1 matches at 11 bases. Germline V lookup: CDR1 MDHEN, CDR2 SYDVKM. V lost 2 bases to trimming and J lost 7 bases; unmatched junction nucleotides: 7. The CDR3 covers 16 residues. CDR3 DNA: TGTGCCAGCAGTTTAGGCGGGACAGGGGGTATACAGCCCCAGCATTTT. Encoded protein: CASSLGGTGGIQPQHF. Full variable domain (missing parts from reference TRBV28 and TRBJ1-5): DVKVTQSSRYLVKRTGEKVFLECVQDMDHENMFWYRQDPGLGLRLIYFSYDVKMKEKGDIPEGYSVSREKKERFSLILESASTNQTSMYLCASSLGGTGGIQPQHFGDGTRLSIL.

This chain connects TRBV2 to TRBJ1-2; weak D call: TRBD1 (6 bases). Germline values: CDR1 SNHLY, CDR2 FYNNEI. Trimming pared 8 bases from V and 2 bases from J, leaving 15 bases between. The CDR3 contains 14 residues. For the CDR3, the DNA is TGTGCCAGCGGAACAGGGACCCTAAACTATGGCTACACCTTC. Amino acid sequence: CASGTGTLNYGYTF.

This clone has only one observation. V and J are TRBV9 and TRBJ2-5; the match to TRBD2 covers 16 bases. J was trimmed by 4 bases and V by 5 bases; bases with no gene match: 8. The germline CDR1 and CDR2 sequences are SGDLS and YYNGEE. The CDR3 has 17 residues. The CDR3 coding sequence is TGTGCCAGCAGTCGGGGACTAGCGGGAGGGCCAGGAGAGACCCAGTACTTC. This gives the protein CASSRGLAGGPGETQYF.

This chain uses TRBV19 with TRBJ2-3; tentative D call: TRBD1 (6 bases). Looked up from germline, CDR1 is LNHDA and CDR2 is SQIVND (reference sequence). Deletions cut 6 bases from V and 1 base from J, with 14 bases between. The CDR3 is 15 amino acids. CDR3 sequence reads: CASRLLAGGTDTQYF. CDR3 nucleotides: TGTGCCAGTAGACTCCTGGCAGGGGGCACAGATACGCAGTATTTT.

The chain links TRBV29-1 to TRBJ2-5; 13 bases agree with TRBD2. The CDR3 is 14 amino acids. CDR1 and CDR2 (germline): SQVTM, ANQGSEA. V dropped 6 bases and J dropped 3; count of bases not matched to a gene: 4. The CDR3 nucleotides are TGCAGCGTAGGACTAGCGGGAGTTAAAGAGACCCAGTACTTC. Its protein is CSVGLAGVKETQYF.

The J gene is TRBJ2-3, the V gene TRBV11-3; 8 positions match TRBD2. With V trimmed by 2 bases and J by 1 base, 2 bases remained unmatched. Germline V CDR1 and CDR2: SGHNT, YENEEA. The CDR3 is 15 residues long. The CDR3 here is CASSLTGLGTDTQYF. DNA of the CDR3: TGTGCCAGCAGCTTAACGGGACTAGGCACAGATACGCAGTATTTT.

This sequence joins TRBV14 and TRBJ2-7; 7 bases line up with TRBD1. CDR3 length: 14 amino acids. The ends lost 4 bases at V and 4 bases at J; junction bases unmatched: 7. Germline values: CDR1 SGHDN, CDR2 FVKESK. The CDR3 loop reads CASSPRQGRYEQYF. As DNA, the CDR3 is TGTGCCAGCAGCCCCCGACAGGGCCGATACGAGCAGTACTTC.

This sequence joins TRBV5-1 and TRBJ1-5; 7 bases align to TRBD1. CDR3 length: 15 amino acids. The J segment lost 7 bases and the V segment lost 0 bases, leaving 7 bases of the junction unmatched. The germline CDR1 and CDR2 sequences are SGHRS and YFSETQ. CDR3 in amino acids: CASSLEGGEGQPQHF. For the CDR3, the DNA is TGCGCCAGCAGCTTGGAAGGGGGCGAGGGGCAGCCCCAGCATTTT.